The next 21 T cell receptor beta chains were all read from a single sample in a study of blood T cell repertoires in COVID-19 (dated by TCRdb to 2018 to 2021). Library creation used the immunoSEQ multiplex PCR assay. Not all clones reach the TCRdb copy of this immuneACCESS table, which keeps in-frame sequences only. Checked studies attribute under half of the gap to unresolved V genes and leave the rest unexplained. The sample records 100,000 to 150,000 clones, roughly four fifths of which are singletons. Together, the top ten hold around 5.2% of the sample. Sequenced sample: peripheral blood. The receptor source for this set is a man in his sixties with acute or convalescent COVID-19.

V usage is TRBV7-2 and J usage is TRBJ1-2, with 9 bases that match TRBD1. The CDR3 consists of 14 residues. Germline CDR1 and CDR2: SGHTA and FQGNSA. The V and J ends lost 4 bases and 7 bases, in that order; junction bases with no gene match: 7. As DNA, the CDR3 is TGTGCCAGCAGCTCAAGGACAGGGGTACGTGGCTACACCTTC. Its protein product is CASSSRTGVRGYTF.

The rearrangement links TRBV2 to TRBJ2-7; TRBD1 matches 9 bases. This CDR3 is 16 amino acids long. The V gene end was trimmed by 6 bases and the J gene end by 2 bases; junction bases not matched to a gene: 11. Per the germline V gene, CDR1 is SNHLY and CDR2 is FYNNEI. CDR3 sequence reads: CASSVSGTGRTYEQYF. For the CDR3, the DNA is TGTGCCAGCAGCGTATCCGGGACAGGGCGAACCTACGAGCAGTACTTC.

The chain has TRBV29-1 and TRBJ2-5, with D tentatively TRBD1 (6 bases). Germline lookup yields CDR1 SQVTM and CDR2 ANQGSEA. The CDR3 contains 12 residues. Trimming shortened V by 3 bases and J by 6 bases, and 11 bases separated the two germline ends. The DNA of the CDR3 is TGCAGCGTTGACGTCAGGGGAAAGACCCAGTACTTC. This gives the protein CSVDVRGKTQYF.

J is TRBJ1-2 and V is TRBV5-6; TRBD1 is a possible D gene (5 bases). The V end was cut by 0 bases, the J end by 1 base, with 13 bases between. The CDR3 runs 16 residues. The germline V gene has CDR1 SGHDT and CDR2 YYEEEE. DNA of the CDR3: TGTGCCAGCAGCTTGGGAAGGGGAAGAAGTAACTATGGCTACACCTTC. Its protein is CASSLGRGRSNYGYTF.

This clone showed up just once. This rearrangement joins TRBV7-2 to TRBJ1-5; D is unresolved. The germline V and J ends were trimmed by 1 base and 3 bases, with 10 bases remaining between them. Germline loops: CDR1 SGHTA, CDR2 FQGNSA. CDR3 length: 15 residues. The CDR3 spells CASSLVWQINQPQHF. CDR3 nucleotide sequence: TGTGCCAGCAGCTTAGTATGGCAGATCAATCAGCCCCAGCATTTT.

The chain has TRBV4-1 and TRBJ1-5; TRBD1 agrees at 7 bases. The CDR3 covers 16 residues. With V trimmed by 2 bases and J by 0 bases, 4 bases remained unmatched. Germline CDR1 MGHRA, CDR2 YSYEKL. The CDR3 sequence: CASSQRGPNSNQPQHF. DNA for the CDR3: TGCGCCAGCAGCCAAAGGGGGCCTAATAGCAATCAGCCCCAGCATTTT.

The chain combines TRBV11-2 with TRBJ2-5; no reliable D call. The CDR3 totals 11 residues. Germline CDR1 is SGHAT and CDR2 is FQNNGV. V lost 5 bases and J 5 bases, leaving 6 bases between the germline ends. CDR3 bases: TGTGCCAGCAGCCAGAAGGAGACCCAGTACTTC. This translates into CASSQKETQYF.

This clone has a single count. The chain combines TRBV7-9 with TRBJ2-1; no reliable D call. V was trimmed by 5 bases and J by 4 bases, leaving 9 bases between them. Looked up from germline, CDR1 is SEHNR and CDR2 is FQNEAQ (reference sequence). This CDR3 contains 13 residues. The CDR3: CASSITEYNEQFF. The CDR3 DNA reads TGTGCCAGCAGCATCACGGAGTACAATGAGCAGTTCTTC. The full variable domain, in which reference TRBV7-9 and TRBJ2-1 provide the parts outside the CDR3, is DTGVSQNPRHKITKRGQNVTFRCDPISEHNRLYWYRQTLGQGPEFLTYFQNEAQLEKSRLLSDRFSAERPKGSFSTLEIQRTEQGDSAMYLCASSITEYNEQFFGPGTRLTVL.

This chain uses TRBV5-1 with TRBJ2-1; D is unresolved. In germline, CDR1 is SGHRS, CDR2 YFSETQ. The CDR3 contains 15 residues. V was cut by 0 bases and J by 5 bases, with 12 bases left in between. CDR3 loop: CASSLVSTYDNEQFF. CDR3 nucleotides: TGCGCCAGCAGCTTGGTCTCTACCTATGACAATGAGCAGTTCTTC. The whole variable domain, filled in from reference TRBV5-1 and TRBJ2-1, reads KAGVTQTPRYLIKTRGQQVTLSCSPISGHRSVSWYQQTPGQGLQFLFEYFSETQRNKGNFPGRFSGRQFSNSRSEMNVSTLELGDSALYLCASSLVSTYDNEQFFGPGTRLTVL.

V gene TRBV5-6 combines with J gene TRBJ2-7, with TRBD1 matching 9 bases. This CDR3 has 15 residues. After removal of 5 bases from V and 6 bases from J, the junction contained 12 bases not matched to a gene. Germline V gene lookup returns CDR1 SGHDT and CDR2 YYEEEE. In nucleotides, the CDR3 is TGTGCCAGCAGAACAATACAGGGGGCGCATGTCGAGCAGTACTTC. Encoded protein: CASRTIQGAHVEQYF.

V usage is TRBV30 and J usage is TRBJ2-7; 7 nucleotides agree with TRBD1. Per the germline V gene, CDR1 is GTSNPN and CDR2 is SVGIG (reference sequence). The CDR3 is made up of 14 amino acids. V lost 2 bases and J lost 4; bases outside the gene matches: 8. CDR3 protein: CAWSPGTATYEQYF. CDR3 nucleotides: TGTGCCTGGAGTCCCGGGACAGCCACTTACGAGCAGTACTTC.

This chain uses TRBV5-1 with TRBJ1-2, with 8 bases fitting TRBD1. The J segment lost 4 bases and the V segment lost 4 bases, leaving 6 bases of the junction unmatched. The CDR3 consists of 14 residues. Germline CDR1 SGHRS, CDR2 YFSETQ. CDR3 sequence: CASSPGTGLYGYTF. Here the CDR3 DNA reads TGCGCCAGCAGCCCGGGGACAGGCCTCTATGGCTACACCTTC. Full variable domain (missing parts from reference TRBV5-1 and TRBJ1-2): KAGVTQTPRYLIKTRGQQVTLSCSPISGHRSVSWYQQTPGQGLQFLFEYFSETQRNKGNFPGRFSGRQFSNSRSEMNVSTLELGDSALYLCASSPGTGLYGYTFGSGTRLTVV.

The chain is built from TRBV2 and TRBJ1-4, with D unresolved. V lost 7 bases and J lost 2, with 11 bases in between. The CDR3 extends over 14 amino acids. Germline V gives CDR1 SNHLY, CDR2 FYNNEI. For the CDR3, the DNA is TGTGCCAGCACCCAGGCCACGACTAATGAAAAACTGTTTTTT. Translated: CASTQATTNEKLFF.

The gene calls are TRBV10-3 and TRBJ2-1, with 9 bases fitting TRBD2. Germline CDR1 and CDR2: ENHRY and SYGVKD. The CDR3 runs 15 residues. Unmatched junction bases numbered 16, after V lost 10 bases and J lost 9 bases. CDR3 loop: CATANPGTSLSEQFF. The CDR3 nucleotides read TGTGCCACCGCAAATCCCGGGACTAGCCTTTCTGAGCAGTTCTTC.

The genes are TRBV2 and TRBJ1-4; 7 positions agree with TRBD1. Germline CDR1 SNHLY, CDR2 FYNNEI. V shed 5 bases, J shed 3 bases, and the junction held 6 bases outside the gene matches. This CDR3 comprises 15 residues. This CDR3 is CASSLKTGSNEKLFF. The DNA of the CDR3 is TGTGCCAGCAGTTTGAAGACAGGGTCTAATGAAAAACTGTTTTTT.

V and J are TRBV7-3 and TRBJ2-2; D remains unclear. The V gene lost 5 bases and the J gene lost 1 base, with 2 bases spanning the gap. The CDR3 has 12 amino acids. The germline V gene encodes CDR1 SGHTA and CDR2 FQGTGA. The DNA of the CDR3 is TGTGCCAGCAGCCTGAACACCGGGGAGCTGTTTTTT. Protein product: CASSLNTGELFF.

This chain uses TRBV3-1 (or the pseudogene TRBV3-2) with TRBJ2-2; TRBD1 is a possible D gene (5 bases). Germline V lookup: CDR1 LGHDT, CDR2 YNNKEL (reference sequence). The CDR3 totals 16 residues. The V gene lost 2 bases and the J gene lost 4 bases, with 14 bases spanning the gap. CDR3 nucleotide sequence: TGTGCCAGCAGCCAAACCAAAGGGGATTTCACCGGGGAGCTGTTTTTT. Amino acids: CASSQTKGDFTGELFF.

This chain joins TRBV11-2 and TRBJ2-7; D possibly corresponds to TRBD1 (6 bases). There are 14 residues in the CDR3. Germline V gene lookup returns CDR1 SGHAT and CDR2 FQNNGV. Trimming removed 6 bases at V and 3 bases at J, with 15 bases between. The CDR3 sequence is CASSPHQGFYEQYF. The CDR3 nucleotides read TGTGCCAGCAGTCCTCATCAGGGGTTCTACGAGCAGTACTTC.

The genes are TRBV10-1 and TRBJ2-3; 11 bases match TRBD2. Germline V gives CDR1 WNHNN, CDR2 SYGVQD (reference sequence). V was pared by 6 bases and J by 6 bases, with 11 bases of the junction left unmatched. CDR3 size: 16 residues. The CDR3 here is CASSSGTSGLWDTQYF. Written as DNA, the CDR3 is TGCGCCAGCAGCTCCGGGACTAGCGGTTTATGGGATACGCAGTATTTT.

The rearrangement joins TRBV5-1 to TRBJ1-1; tentative D call: TRBD1 (5 bases). There are 14 residues in the CDR3. CDR1 SGHRS and CDR2 YFSETQ come from the germline V gene. Trimming stripped 2 bases from V and 2 bases from J, with 10 bases between. The CDR3 sequence is CASSFDSPNTEAFF. As DNA, the CDR3 is TGCGCCAGCAGCTTTGACAGCCCTAACACTGAAGCTTTCTTT.

V gene TRBV9 combines with J gene TRBJ2-1; 8 positions agree with TRBD1. CDR3 size: 15 residues. Germline V gene data show CDR1 as SGDLS and CDR2 as YYNGEE. Trimming cost V 6 bases and J 5 bases; bases outside gene matches: 10. DNA of the CDR3: TGTGCCAGCAACCGAGGGGGACAGGAACACAATGAGCAGTTCTTC. As protein: CASNRGGQEHNEQFF.